This passage covers 11 T cell receptor beta chains from one sample sequenced in a study of cytomegalovirus exposure and HLA in healthy donors. Assay used: immunoSEQ multiplex PCR; TCRdb lists only in-frame clones, some missing. Of about 150,000 clones listed, about 89% were seen once; the top ten hold 2.5% to 4%. Source material: PBMCs. These receptors all stem from a woman under 30 in good health and CMV-seropositive.

CDR3 DNA: TGTGCCAGCAGCTTACGGGCGGCCAGGGTAAACGAGCAGTACTTC. Translating it yields CASSLRAARVNEQYF. The chain joins TRBV7-9 to TRBJ2-7; tentative D call: TRBD1 (5 bases). Germline lookup yields CDR1 SEHNR and CDR2 FQNEAQ (reference sequence). Trimming shortened V by 2 bases and J by 5 bases, and 16 bases separated the two germline ends. The CDR3 covers 15 residues.

This chain links TRBV29-1 with TRBJ2-6; D perhaps matches TRBD1 (6 bases). The CDR3 length is 13 residues. CDR1 SQVTM and CDR2 ANQGSEA come from the germline V gene. V lost 6 bases, J lost 1 base, and 7 bases lay in between. CDR3 sequence reads: CSVQGSGANVLTF. CDR3 in DNA: TGCAGCGTCCAGGGGTCTGGGGCCAACGTCCTGACTTTC.

V is TRBV19 and J is TRBJ2-5; 12 nucleotides agree with TRBD2. Trimming at V came to 5 bases and at J to 1 base, leaving 8 bases not matched to a gene. Germline V gene data show CDR1 as LNHDA and CDR2 as SQIVND (reference sequence). This CDR3 is 17 amino acids long. CDR3 sequence reads: CASSREPGLAGQETQYF. The CDR3 DNA reads as TGTGCCAGTAGTCGAGAACCGGGACTAGCGGGCCAAGAGACCCAGTACTTC.

The chain recombines TRBV7-9 with TRBJ2-7; a possible D gene is TRBD2 (6 bases). CDR3 size: 15 residues. Per germline, CDR1 SEHNR and CDR2 FQNEAQ (reference sequence). Trimming removed 2 bases from V and 2 bases from J, with 13 bases in between. Here the CDR3 DNA reads TGTGCCAGCAGCTTAAAGAGGGAGGCCCCCTACGAGCAGTACTTC. This encodes CASSLKREAPYEQYF. The full variable domain, completed using reference TRBV7-9 and TRBJ2-7, is DTGVSQNPRHKITKRGQNVTFRCDPISEHNRLYWYRQTLGQGPEFLTYFQNEAQLEKSRLLSDRFSAERPKGSFSTLEIQRTEQGDSAMYLCASSLKREAPYEQYFGPGTRLTVT.

The chain joins TRBV4-3 to TRBJ1-1, with 7 bases aligning to TRBD1. J lost 5 bases, V lost 1 base, and 1 base had no gene match. CDR1 LGHNA and CDR2 YSLEER come from the germline V gene. The CDR3 runs 13 residues. CDR3 region: CASSQVRGTEAFF. The CDR3 coding sequence is TGCGCCAGCAGCCAAGTCAGGGGGACTGAAGCTTTCTTT.

The CDR3 spells CASSEVVPSYEQYF. Written as DNA, the CDR3 is TGTGCCAGCAGTGAAGTTGTCCCTTCCTACGAGCAGTACTTC. This rearrangement joins TRBV6-1 to TRBJ2-7; D remains unclear. V lost 1 base and J 1 base, leaving 8 bases between the germline ends. The CDR3 has 14 amino acids. The germline gives CDR1 MNHNS, CDR2 SASEGT.

The rearrangement links TRBV9 to TRBJ2-7, with 7 nucleotides matching TRBD1. CDR3 length equals 15 residues. Germline V CDR1 and CDR2: SGDLS, YYNGEE. The junction had 9 bases not matched to a gene; V was cut back by 4 bases and J by 2 bases. CDR3 in amino acids: CASSPGQPGTYEQYF. CDR3 DNA sequence: TGTGCCAGCAGCCCGGGACAGCCCGGCACCTACGAGCAGTACTTC.

V is TRBV6-1 and J is TRBJ2-7, with D uncertain. Germline CDR1 and CDR2: MNHNS and SASEGT. This CDR3 is 13 amino acids long. V lost 1 base and J 6 bases, leaving 10 bases between the germline ends. The CDR3 DNA reads TGTGCCAGCAGTGAAGGCCGAGGCGGCGAGCAGTACTTC. The encoded protein is CASSEGRGGEQYF.

In nucleotides, the CDR3 is TGTGCCAGCAGCTTTAGCGGCACCGGGGAGCTGTTTTTT. This gives the protein CASSFSGTGELFF. This rearrangement joins TRBV7-2 to TRBJ2-2; TRBD2 might be the D (6 bases). V shed 3 bases and J shed 4 bases, with 6 bases lying between them. Germline CDR1 is SGHTA and CDR2 is FQGNSA. This CDR3 is 13 amino acids long.

This clone has a single count. The rearrangement links TRBV30 to TRBJ1-1; weak D call: TRBD1 (6 bases). Germline CDR1 is GTSNPN and CDR2 is SVGIG (reference sequence). The CDR3 loop spans 14 amino acids. V was pared by 0 bases and J by 4 bases, with 12 bases between. CDR3 sequence: CAWSVGGPATEAFF. The CDR3 nucleotides are TGTGCCTGGAGTGTTGGGGGCCCGGCCACTGAAGCTTTCTTT.

This sequence joins TRBV19 and TRBJ1-4; D might be TRBD1 (5 bases). CDR1 is LNHDA, CDR2 SQIVND, per germline (reference sequence). Deletions cut 5 bases from V and 10 bases from J, with 29 bases between. This CDR3 is built from 18 residues. The CDR3 reads CASSVRLKGHSLVIKLFF. The DNA of the CDR3 is TGTGCCAGTAGTGTACGACTTAAAGGACATAGTTTAGTGATAAAACTGTTTTTT. Supplemented by reference TRBV19 and TRBJ1-4, the full variable domain reads DGGITQSPKYLFRKEGQNVTLSCEQNLNHDAMYWYRQDPGQGLRLIYYSQIVNDFQKGDIAEGYSVSREKKESFPLTVTSAQKNPTAFYLCASSVRLKGHSLVIKLFFGSGTQLSVL.